This T cell receptor beta chain is drawn from a study of blood T cell repertoires in COVID-19. After removal of 1 base from V and 4 bases from J, the junction contained 2 bases not matched to a gene. Germline V gene sequence: CDR1 SEHNR, CDR2 FQNEAQ (reference sequence). This CDR3 is built from 15 residues. The method was immunoSEQ multiplex PCR; TCRdb's version includes in-frame clones alone and lacks a portion of them. The data contain 430,000 or so clones, about 88% of them singletons. The V gene is TRBV7-9, the J gene TRBJ2-1; 9 bases are shared with TRBD1. The sequence derives from a woman in her late teens or twenties who had been exposed to COVID-19. The sample consisted of PBMCs or T cells enriched from blood (not recorded which). CDR3 nucleotides: TGTGCCAGCAGCTTAGTAGGGACAGGGTACAATGAGCAGTTCTTC. Protein product: CASSLVGTGYNEQFF.